The entry below describes one TCR beta chain. The data were taken from a study of blood T cell repertoires in COVID-19. The method was immunoSEQ multiplex PCR; TCRdb's version includes in-frame clones alone and lacks a portion of them. The data hold about 100,000 clones, with around 92% observed a single time. The CDR3 has 14 residues. Germline V CDR1 and CDR2: ENHRY, SYGVKD. V dropped 4 bases and J dropped 3 bases, with 13 bases sitting between them. The rearrangement uses TRBV10-3 and TRBJ2-7; TRBD2 is a possible D gene (5 bases). The origin of this receptor is a man aged 45-65 years with active COVID-19. Sequencing was carried out using peripheral blood. CDR3 residues: CAISGRSTNYEQYF. CDR3 coding DNA: TGTGCCATCAGTGGGAGGTCGACCAACTACGAGCAGTACTTC.